The T cell receptor (beta chain) under discussion was sequenced for a study of CD8 T cells in Susac syndrome. A quantity of roughly 0.5 to 1 ug RNA underwent reverse transcription using random hexamers. TCRdb passed the immunoSEQ multiplex PCR reads through MiXCR, listing each CDR3 protein once. The sample holds approximately 190,000 distinct CDR3 sequences; 95% are singletons and the top ten take around 0.15%. Between the trimmed V and J ends, which lost 7 bases and 0 bases, there was a span of 10 bases. CDR3 size: 12 residues. The germline V gene has CDR1 DFQATT and CDR2 SNEGSKA (reference sequence). This clonotype showed up just a few times.

This sequence joins TRBV20-1 and TRBJ2-7, with D perhaps TRBD2 (6 bases). This receptor was identified in a human donor with Susac syndrome. Sequencing was carried out using CD8+ T cells from PBMCs. This chain's CDR3 is CSVAGPSYEQYF. CDR3 bases: TGCAGTGTTGCGGGACCCTCCTACGAGCAGTACTTC.